These 21 T cell receptor beta chains originate from one sample sequenced in a study of blood T cell repertoires in COVID-19. Assay used: immunoSEQ multiplex PCR; TCRdb lists only in-frame clones, some missing. The sample yields 210,000 or so clones, roughly 90% seen once. The sequenced sample consisted of peripheral blood. The receptors here all came from a man aged 35 to 55 with active or convalescent COVID-19.

This chain links TRBV7-3 with TRBJ1-1, with D perhaps TRBD1 (5 bases). The germline V gene encodes CDR1 SGHTA and CDR2 FQGTGA. Deletions cut 5 bases from V and 1 base from J, with 11 bases between. This CDR3 has 14 amino acids. The CDR3 reads CASSLDGGNTEAFF. The CDR3 region has the DNA TGTGCCAGCAGCCTTGACGGGGGGAACACTGAAGCTTTCTTT. The full variable domain, with the rest looked up from reference TRBV7-3 and TRBJ1-1, is GAGVSQTPSNKVTEKGKYVELRCDPISGHTALYWYRQSLGQGPEFLIYFQGTGAADDSGLPNDRFFAVRPEGSVSTLKIQRTERGDSAVYLCASSLDGGNTEAFFGQGTRLTVV.

This clone was recorded many times. The CDR3 here is CASGAGGGMTEAFF. DNA for the CDR3: TGCGCCAGCGGCGCAGGGGGCGGAATGACTGAAGCTTTCTTT. The chain couples TRBV5-1 to TRBJ1-1; 8 nucleotides agree with TRBD1. The CDR3 is 14 amino acids. CDR1 is SGHRS and CDR2 is YFSETQ in the germline V gene. V lost 7 bases, J lost 5 bases, and 10 bases stayed unmatched.

This clone was recorded only once. V gene TRBV6-1 combines with J gene TRBJ1-5; D is ambiguous. V lost 2 bases and J 0 bases, leaving 8 bases between the germline ends. From germline, CDR1 is MNHNS and CDR2 SASEGT. The CDR3 is 15 residues long. CDR3 region: CASSEPPNSNQPQHF. The CDR3 region has the DNA TGTGCCAGCAGTGAACCCCCTAATAGCAATCAGCCCCAGCATTTT.

The chain employs TRBV5-1 and TRBJ1-5, with 10 bases that match TRBD1. The CDR3 runs to 15 residues. Trimming at V came to 4 bases and at J to 7 bases, leaving 8 bases not matched to a gene. CDR1 and CDR2 (germline): SGHRS, YFSETQ. DNA of the CDR3: TGCGCCAGCAGCCCGTCCGGGACAGGGGTCCAGCCCCAGCATTTT. This codes for CASSPSGTGVQPQHF.

This sequence joins TRBV4-1 and TRBJ1-2; 10 bases fit TRBD1. Trimming took 2 bases from V and 4 from J; bases not matched to a gene: 7. From germline, CDR1 is MGHRA and CDR2 YSYEKL. The CDR3 consists of 16 residues. The CDR3 DNA sequence: TGCGCCAGCAGCCAATCCGGGACAGGGGACCCCTATGGCTACACCTTC. This translates into CASSQSGTGDPYGYTF.

V usage is TRBV28 and J usage is TRBJ2-7, with 8 bases matching TRBD1. The CDR3 sequence is 16 residues long. Trimming took 2 bases from V and 2 from J; bases not matched to a gene: 8. Germline CDR1 is MDHEN and CDR2 is SYDVKM. CDR3 coding DNA: TGTGCCAGCAGTTTAGCCGGGACAGGTGCCCCCTACGAGCAGTACTTC. The encoded protein is CASSLAGTGAPYEQYF.

A single count supports this clone. The chain joins TRBV18 to TRBJ2-7; the match to TRBD1 covers 9 bases. CDR1 and CDR2 (germline): KGHSH, LQKENI. The ends lost 0 bases at V and 3 bases at J; junction bases unmatched: 0. CDR3 size: 14 residues. The DNA of the CDR3 is TGTGCCAGCTCACCACCGACAGGGGGCTACGAGCAGTACTTC. This translates into CASSPPTGGYEQYF.

The CDR3 spells CASTNRPWGQRYEQYF. The CDR3 DNA is TGTGCCAGCACCAATCGACCCTGGGGACAGCGGTACGAGCAGTACTTC. The V and J genes are TRBV28 and TRBJ2-7; 7 bases line up with TRBD1. Germline V gene lookup returns CDR1 MDHEN and CDR2 SYDVKM. The CDR3 is 16 residues long. Trimming at V came to 7 bases and at J to 4 bases, leaving 16 bases not matched to a gene.

This sequence joins TRBV24-1 and TRBJ2-7; 13 nucleotides match TRBD2. The junction had 32 bases not matched to a gene; V was cut back by 7 bases and J by 6 bases. The CDR3 extends over 23 amino acids. The germline V gene encodes CDR1 KGHDR and CDR2 SFDVKD. Here the CDR3 reads CATRIRTSGGPSRIPTCPFEQYF. In DNA form, the CDR3 reads TGTGCCACCAGGATAAGGACTAGCGGGGGCCCCAGCCGCATACCGACTTGCCCCTTCGAGCAGTACTTC.

There are a few counts of this clone. The chain employs TRBV27 and TRBJ2-3; D is ambiguous. The CDR3 spans 12 residues. V was shortened by 6 bases and J by 1 base, with 5 bases between the two germline ends. Germline assignment: CDR1 MNHEY and CDR2 SMNVEV (reference sequence). CDR3 sequence reads: CASSRGTDTQYF. CDR3 DNA sequence: TGTGCCAGCAGCCGGGGCACAGATACGCAGTATTTT.

The chain joins TRBV7-3 to TRBJ2-1; D is perhaps TRBD1 (5 bases). The CDR3 extends over 15 amino acids. Germline V CDR1 and CDR2: SGHTA, FQGTGA. V was cut by 5 bases and J by 3 bases, with 14 bases left in between. The DNA of the CDR3 is TGTGCCAGCAGCCCGCAGGGAACCCTCTACAATGAGCAGTTCTTC. It specifies CASSPQGTLYNEQFF.

The chain uses TRBV7-8 and TRBJ1-1; the D is unclear. CDR3 length: 12 residues. Trimming shortened V by 5 bases and J by 9 bases, and 13 bases separated the two germline ends. Germline V lookup: CDR1 SGHVS, CDR2 FQNEAQ. This CDR3 is CASSHSLRQAFF. The CDR3 nucleotides read TGTGCCAGCAGCCACTCTCTCCGCCAAGCTTTCTTT. Looking up the rest from reference TRBV7-8 and TRBJ1-1 gives the full variable domain: GAGVSQSPRYKVAKRGQDVALRCDPISGHVSLFWYQQALGQGPEFLTYFQNEAQLDKSGLPSDRFFAERPEGSVSTLKIQRTQQEDSAVYLCASSHSLRQAFFGQGTRLTVV.

The rearrangement joins TRBV27 to TRBJ1-2; TRBD1 agrees at 9 bases. The germline CDR1 and CDR2 sequences are MNHEY and SMNVEV (reference sequence). With 5 bases clipped from V and 8 bases from J, the junction kept 9 bases outside the gene matches. The CDR3 extends over 14 amino acids. DNA of the CDR3: TGTGCCAGCAGTCTCACGGGACAGGGTGAAGGCTACACCTTC. Encoded protein: CASSLTGQGEGYTF.

The chain has TRBV30 and TRBJ2-7; 8 bases line up with TRBD2. Per the germline V gene, CDR1 is GTSNPN and CDR2 is SVGIG (reference sequence). After removal of 1 base from V and 6 bases from J, the junction contained 8 bases not matched to a gene. The length of the CDR3 is 14 residues. The CDR3 loop reads CAWSATGTSGEQYF. CDR3 sequence (DNA): TGTGCCTGGAGTGCCACAGGGACTAGTGGCGAGCAGTACTTC.

The chain is built from TRBV4-1 and TRBJ1-6; unclear D gene. Trimming pared 2 bases from V and 9 bases from J, leaving 17 bases between. The CDR3 totals 16 residues. CDR1 is MGHRA and CDR2 is YSYEKL in the germline V gene. CDR3 region: CASSQPTAGVLSPLHF. DNA of the CDR3: TGCGCCAGCAGCCAACCGACGGCGGGCGTGCTTTCACCCCTCCACTTT.

The J gene is TRBJ1-5, the V gene TRBV30; 7 bases match TRBD1. Per the germline V gene, CDR1 is GTSNPN and CDR2 is SVGIG (reference sequence). Trimming took 1 base from V and 7 from J; bases not matched to a gene: 10. This CDR3 spans 15 amino acids. DNA of the CDR3: TGTGCCTGGAGTGCCATTAACAGGGGCTACCAGCCCCAGCATTTT. This encodes CAWSAINRGYQPQHF.

The chain employs TRBV6-5 and TRBJ2-7; D is possibly TRBD1 (5 bases). Germline V gene data show CDR1 as MNHEY and CDR2 as SVGAGI. The V and J ends lost 5 bases and 1 base respectively, with 12 bases between them. The CDR3 has 14 amino acids. CDR3 protein: CASSRSRGSYEQYF. The DNA for the CDR3 is TGTGCCAGCAGTCGTTCAAGGGGATCCTACGAGCAGTACTTC.

This chain joins TRBV19 and TRBJ2-2; TRBD1 is a possible D gene (6 bases). The V gene's germline CDR1 is LNHDA and CDR2 SQIVND (reference sequence). Trimming left V 3 bases short and J 5 bases short, with 13 bases between. CDR3 length equals 15 residues. The CDR3 reads CASSIGRGSTGELFF. CDR3 in DNA: TGTGCCAGTAGTATCGGCAGGGGTAGTACCGGGGAGCTGTTTTTT.

The rearrangement joins TRBV6-5 to TRBJ1-1; no clear D gene. Germline CDR1 is MNHEY and CDR2 is SVGAGI. The CDR3 extends over 13 amino acids. Trimming cost V 7 bases and J 0 bases, with 9 bases left between them. Here the CDR3 reads CASMGTLNTEAFF. In DNA form, the CDR3 reads TGTGCCAGCATGGGCACCCTGAACACTGAAGCTTTCTTT.

This chain connects TRBV7-3 to TRBJ1-1, with D possibly matching TRBD1 (5 bases). The CDR3 totals 14 residues. The germline V gene has CDR1 SGHTA and CDR2 FQGTGA. Trimming pared 5 bases from V and 3 bases from J, leaving 13 bases between. CDR3 residues: CASSPAGFDTEAFF. The DNA for the CDR3 is TGTGCCAGCAGCCCAGCAGGGTTTGACACTGAAGCTTTCTTT.

The chain combines TRBV5-1 with TRBJ2-2; 7 positions match TRBD1. Per the germline V gene, CDR1 is SGHRS and CDR2 is YFSETQ. The junction had 5 bases not matched to a gene; V was cut back by 4 bases and J by 5 bases. The CDR3 spans 14 residues. The CDR3 protein is CASSRQGGTGELFF. CDR3 nucleotide sequence: TGCGCCAGCAGCCGACAGGGCGGAACCGGGGAGCTGTTTTTT.